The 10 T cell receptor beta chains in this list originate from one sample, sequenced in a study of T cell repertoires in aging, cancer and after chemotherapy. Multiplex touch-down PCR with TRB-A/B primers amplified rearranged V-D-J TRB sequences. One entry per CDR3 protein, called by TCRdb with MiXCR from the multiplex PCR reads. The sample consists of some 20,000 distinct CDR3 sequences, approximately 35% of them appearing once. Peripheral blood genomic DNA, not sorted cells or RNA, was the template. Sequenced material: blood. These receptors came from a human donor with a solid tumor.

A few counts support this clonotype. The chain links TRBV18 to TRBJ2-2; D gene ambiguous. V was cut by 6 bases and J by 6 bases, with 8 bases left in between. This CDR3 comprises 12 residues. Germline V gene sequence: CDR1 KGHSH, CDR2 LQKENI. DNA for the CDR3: TGTGCCAGCTCCCCCGGCCCCGGGGAGCTGTTTTTT. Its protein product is CASSPGPGELFF.

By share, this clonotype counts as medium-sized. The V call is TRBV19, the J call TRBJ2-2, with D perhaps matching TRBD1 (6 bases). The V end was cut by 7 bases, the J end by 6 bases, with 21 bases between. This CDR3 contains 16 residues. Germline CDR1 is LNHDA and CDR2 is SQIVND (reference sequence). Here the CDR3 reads CASTPQGQFYAGELFF. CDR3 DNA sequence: TGTGCCAGTACTCCCCAGGGGCAGTTTTATGCCGGGGAGCTGTTTTTT.

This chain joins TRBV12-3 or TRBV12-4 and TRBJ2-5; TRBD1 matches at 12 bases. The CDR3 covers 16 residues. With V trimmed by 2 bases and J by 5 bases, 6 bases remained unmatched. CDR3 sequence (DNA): TGTGCCAGCAGTTTAATGGGGACAGGGGGCCGGGAGACCCAGTACTTC. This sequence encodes CASSLMGTGGRETQYF.

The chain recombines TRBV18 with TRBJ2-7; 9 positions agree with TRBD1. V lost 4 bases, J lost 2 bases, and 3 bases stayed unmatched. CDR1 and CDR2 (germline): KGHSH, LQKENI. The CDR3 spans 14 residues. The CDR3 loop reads CASSRDRATYEQYF. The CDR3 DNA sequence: TGTGCCAGCTCACGGGACAGGGCGACCTACGAGCAGTACTTC.

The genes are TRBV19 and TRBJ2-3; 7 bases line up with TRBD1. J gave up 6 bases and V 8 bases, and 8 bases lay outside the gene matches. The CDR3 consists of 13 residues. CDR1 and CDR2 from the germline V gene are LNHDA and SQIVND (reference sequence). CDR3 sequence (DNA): TGTGCCAGTTGCGACAGGGATGGTGATACGCAGTATTTT. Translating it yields CASCDRDGDTQYF.

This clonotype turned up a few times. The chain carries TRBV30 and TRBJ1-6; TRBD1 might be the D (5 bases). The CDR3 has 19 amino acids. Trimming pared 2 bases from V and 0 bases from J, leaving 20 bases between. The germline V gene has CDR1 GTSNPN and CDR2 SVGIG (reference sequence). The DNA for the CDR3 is TGTGCCTGGAGTTGGGACGGAAGGGCCCCTAGCTCCTATAATTCACCCCTCCACTTT. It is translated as CAWSWDGRAPSSYNSPLHF.

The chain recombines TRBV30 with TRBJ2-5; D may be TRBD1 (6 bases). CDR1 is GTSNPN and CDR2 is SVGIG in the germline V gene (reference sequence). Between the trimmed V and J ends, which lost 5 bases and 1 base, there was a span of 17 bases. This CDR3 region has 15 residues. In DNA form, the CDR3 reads TGTGCCTGGTCTGATAAAACAGGGACCCAAGAGACCCAGTACTTC. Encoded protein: CAWSDKTGTQETQYF.

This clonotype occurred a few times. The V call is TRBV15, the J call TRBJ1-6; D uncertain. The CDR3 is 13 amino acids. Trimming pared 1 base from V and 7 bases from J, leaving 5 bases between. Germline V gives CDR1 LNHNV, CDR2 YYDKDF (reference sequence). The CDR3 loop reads CATSRGVNSPLHF. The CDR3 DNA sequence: TGTGCCACCAGCAGAGGGGTCAATTCACCCCTCCACTTT.

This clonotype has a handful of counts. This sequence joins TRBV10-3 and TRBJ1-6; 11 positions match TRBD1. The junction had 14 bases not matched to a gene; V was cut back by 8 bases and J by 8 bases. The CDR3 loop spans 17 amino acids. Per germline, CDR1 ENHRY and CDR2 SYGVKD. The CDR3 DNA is TGTGCCATCGGGGGACAGGGGGGATTTGGGGCCCATTCACCCCTCCACTTT. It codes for CAIGGQGGFGAHSPLHF.

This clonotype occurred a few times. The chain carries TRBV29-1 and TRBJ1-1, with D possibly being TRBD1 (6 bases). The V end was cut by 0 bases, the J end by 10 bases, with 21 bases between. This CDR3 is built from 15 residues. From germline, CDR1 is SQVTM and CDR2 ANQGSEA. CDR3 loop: CSVEDEARYREGAFF. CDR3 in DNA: TGCAGCGTTGAAGATGAGGCCCGGTACAGGGAGGGAGCTTTCTTT.